The T cell receptor (beta chain) under discussion was sequenced for a study of a mutant IDH1 vaccine in newly diagnosed glioma. Study overall: Radiotherapy alone preceded vaccination by 4-6 weeks; alternatively, vaccination started with temozolomide cycles. V12 corresponded to week 35 and V13 to week 47.

Clones were read by immunoSEQ multiplex PCR, and TCRdb kept only the in-frame ones, dropping some. The table lists tens of thousands of clones, roughly 84% of them singletons, with over 9.5% in the top ten. This CDR3 has 19 residues. Germline V gives CDR1 SGDLS, CDR2 YYNGEE. J lost 1 base, V lost 0 bases, and 6 bases had no gene match. Worth noting for this clone: No antigen is known for it.

Sample time point: week 35, safety follow-up. Each vaccine dose was 300 ug of mutant IDH1 20-mer peptide, with topical imiquimod. The rearrangement links TRBV9 to TRBJ2-6; 11 positions match TRBD1. This TCR was recovered from a young man with glioma. The specimen was PBMCs, collected from a glioma patient whose treatment included an IDH1 peptide vaccine. The CDR3 is CASSVVGTGGISGANVLTF. In DNA form, the CDR3 reads TGTGCCAGCAGCGTAGTCGGGACAGGGGGGATTTCTGGGGCCAACGTCCTGACTTTC.